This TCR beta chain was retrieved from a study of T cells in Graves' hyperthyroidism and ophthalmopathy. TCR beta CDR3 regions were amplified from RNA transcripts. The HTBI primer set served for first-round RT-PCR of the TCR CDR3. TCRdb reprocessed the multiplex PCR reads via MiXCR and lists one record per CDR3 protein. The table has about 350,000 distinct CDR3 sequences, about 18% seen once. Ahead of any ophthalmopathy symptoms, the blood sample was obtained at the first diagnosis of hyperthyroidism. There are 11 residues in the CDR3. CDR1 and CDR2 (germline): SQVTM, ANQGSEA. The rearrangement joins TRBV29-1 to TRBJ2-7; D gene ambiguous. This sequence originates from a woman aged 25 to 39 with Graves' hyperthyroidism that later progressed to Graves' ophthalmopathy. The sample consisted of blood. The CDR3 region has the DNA TGCAGTGGCATCTGGTCCTACGAGCAGTACTTC. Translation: CSGIWSYEQYF.